Following are 27 T cell receptor beta chains from one sample sequenced in a study of blood T cells in healthy people across ages. The second PCR ran about 7 to 12 cycles with a sample-barcoded 5' primer and J-beta primers. One entry per CDR3 protein results from TCRdb running MiXCR on the 5' RACE reads. The sample records about 730,000 distinct CDR3 sequences, around 46% being singletons. What was sequenced was blood. The receptors derive from an older woman in good health.

This clonotype was detected many times. The V and J genes are TRBV4-2 and TRBJ2-1; 8 nucleotides match TRBD2. Trimming cost V 6 bases and J 4 bases; bases outside gene matches: 8. Germline CDR1 is LGHNA and CDR2 is YNFKEQ. The CDR3 length is 15 residues. As DNA, the CDR3 is TGTGCCAGCAGTCAGTCAGGGACTAGTTACAATGAGCAGTTCTTC. This translates into CASSQSGTSYNEQFF.

There are many counts of this clonotype. The chain couples TRBV7-2 to TRBJ2-7; D ambiguous. Looked up from germline, CDR1 is SGHTA and CDR2 is FQGNSA. V was trimmed by 2 bases and J by 3 bases, leaving 14 bases between them. This CDR3 contains 15 residues. In nucleotides, the CDR3 is TGTGCCAGCAGCTTAAAAGTCACAGCCGGCTACGAGCAGTACTTC. Its translation is CASSLKVTAGYEQYF.

The V gene is TRBV11-2, the J gene TRBJ2-7, with TRBD2 as a possible D gene (5 bases). The tail of the sequence fits TRBJ2-5 better, so the J call may be wrong. Germline lookup yields CDR1 SGHAT and CDR2 FQNNGV. CDR3 length: 16 amino acids. DNA of the CDR3: TGTGCCAGCAGCTTTCATTGGACCAGCGGTGAAGAGACCCAGTACTTC. Protein product: CASSFHWTSGEETQYF.

J is TRBJ2-3 and V is TRBV11-2; D is uncertain. Between the trimmed V and J ends, which lost 0 bases and 12 bases, there was a span of 10 bases. The CDR3 extends over 12 amino acids. Germline V CDR1 and CDR2: SGHAT, FQNNGV. The CDR3 DNA sequence: TGTGCCAGCAGCTTAGAGAACGGTATCCAGTATTTT. Residues: CASSLENGIQYF.

This clonotype has only a few counts. The rearrangement uses TRBV20-1 and TRBJ2-6; 9 positions match TRBD1. CDR1 and CDR2 (germline): DFQATT, SNEGSKA (reference sequence). The CDR3 runs to 16 residues. V dropped 6 bases and J dropped 3; count of bases not matched to a gene: 9. The CDR3 region is CSAPLQGAVGANVLTF. The CDR3 nucleotides read TGCAGTGCCCCCTTACAGGGGGCCGTTGGGGCCAACGTCCTGACTTTC.

The J gene is TRBJ1-1, the V gene TRBV2; D not certain. With 6 bases removed from V and 3 bases from J, the gap between germline ends came to 11 bases. Germline V gene sequence: CDR1 SNHLY, CDR2 FYNNEI. CDR3 length: 13 amino acids. The CDR3 DNA is TGTGCCAGCAGCCCCGGACGGGACACTGAAGCTTTCTTT. It codes for CASSPGRDTEAFF.

CDR3 DNA: TGTGCCAGCACTCCCGGGACTTTCACTGAAGCTTTCTTT. Protein sequence: CASTPGTFTEAFF. J is TRBJ1-1 and V is TRBV12-3 or TRBV12-4; a weak D match, TRBD1 (5 bases). This CDR3 has 13 residues. The V end lost 7 bases, the J end lost 4 bases, and 13 bases lay between the germline ends.

Concerning this clonotype: The CDR3 does not close with the conserved phenylalanine or tryptophan, likely indicating a read error. The chain carries TRBV7-2 and TRBJ2-3; a weak D match, TRBD1 (5 bases). The CDR3 covers 12 residues. The germline CDR1 and CDR2 sequences are SGHTA and FQGNSA. The V end lost 5 bases, the J end lost 6 bases, and 9 bases lay between the germline ends. The CDR3 is CASSTDKDTQYV. CDR3 sequence (DNA): TGTGCCAGCAGCACGGACAAGGATACGCAGTATGTT.

As regards this clonotype: A much bigger clone sits one base away, suggesting this may be a read error. The chain combines TRBV29-1 with TRBJ2-3; D is unclear. Trimming pared 5 bases from V and 2 bases from J, leaving 2 bases between. Germline V gene sequence: CDR1 SQVTM, CDR2 ANQGSEA. The CDR3 consists of 10 residues. The CDR3 sequence is CSVTTDTQYF. The CDR3 coding sequence is TGCAGCGTTACCACAGATACGCAGTATTTT.

DNA of the CDR3: TGCAGCGTTGAGAGGACTAGCGGGGAGGGAGAGACCCAGTACTTC. As protein: CSVERTSGEGETQYF. The chain joins TRBV29-1 to TRBJ2-5, with 12 positions matching TRBD2. V shed 3 bases and J 4 bases; nucleotides not matched to a gene: 6. The CDR3 has 15 amino acids. Germline assignment: CDR1 SQVTM and CDR2 ANQGSEA.

The chain is built from TRBV7-2 and TRBJ2-5; 9 nucleotides agree with TRBD2. Germline CDR1 reads SGHTA; CDR2 reads FQGNSA. Trimming at V came to 1 base and at J to 11 bases, leaving 14 bases not matched to a gene. The CDR3 has 16 amino acids. In DNA, the CDR3 is TGTGCCAGCAGCTTAGGCGGCGGGAGGGTTTACAATGAGCAGTACTTC. Translated, it gives CASSLGGGRVYNEQYF.

The genes are TRBV20-1 and TRBJ2-7; 10 bases map to TRBD2. The CDR3 totals 14 residues. V dropped 6 bases and J dropped 1; count of bases not matched to a gene: 6. Germline values: CDR1 DFQATT, CDR2 SNEGSKA (reference sequence). In nucleotides, the CDR3 is TGCAGTGCGGGGGGGACTAGCGAGTCCTACGAGCAGTACTTC. It specifies CSAGGTSESYEQYF.

In its sample, this clonotype was seen a few times. The chain joins TRBV5-1 to TRBJ1-6; maybe TRBD1 (5 bases). CDR3 length equals 15 residues. From germline, CDR1 is SGHRS and CDR2 YFSETQ. Trimming stripped 0 bases from V and 3 bases from J, with 7 bases between. The CDR3 DNA reads as TGCGCCAGCAGCTTGGGGGGGGACTATAATTCACCCCTCCACTTT. Translation gives CASSLGGDYNSPLHF.

This chain uses TRBV29-1 with TRBJ1-2; D is possibly TRBD1 (5 bases). CDR1 is SQVTM and CDR2 is ANQGSEA in the germline V gene. Between the trimmed V and J ends, which lost 7 bases and 8 bases, there was a span of 23 bases. The CDR3 is 14 amino acids. The DNA for the CDR3 is TGCAGCGCTAGTCGGGACTCCCAGGATTGGGGCTACACCTTC. Its translation is CSASRDSQDWGYTF. Drawing the rest from reference TRBV29-1 and TRBJ1-2, the complete variable domain is SAVISQKPSRDICQRGTSLTIQCQVDSQVTMMFWYRQQPGQSLTLIATANQGSEATYESGFVIDKFPISRPNLTFSTLTVSNMSPEDSSIYLCSASRDSQDWGYTFGSGTRLTVV.

J is TRBJ2-1 and V is TRBV6-7; 11 nucleotides agree with TRBD2. Being an ORF, TRBV6-7 has a function that is uncertain. The CDR3 sequence is 19 residues long. Germline trimming cut 2 bases from V and 6 bases from J; bases unmatched to any gene: 15. Here the CDR3 DNA reads TGTGCCAGCAGTTACCAAGACTCGGGAACTAGCGGGAGTGTCAATGAGCAGTTCTTC. It codes for CASSYQDSGTSGSVNEQFF.

This clonotype was counted only a few times. This chain uses TRBV27 with TRBJ2-4, with D possibly TRBD2 on 6 matching bases. The germline gives CDR1 MNHEY, CDR2 SMNVEV (reference sequence). The CDR3 is 15 residues long. V shed 6 bases and J shed 1 base, with 13 bases lying between them. Here the CDR3 reads CASSRRAIAKNIQYF. CDR3 nucleotides: TGTGCCAGCAGCCGGAGGGCTATCGCCAAAAACATTCAGTACTTC.

The chain uses TRBV29-1 and TRBJ2-2, with 9 bases matching TRBD1. V was pared by 2 bases and J by 4 bases, with 8 bases of the junction left unmatched. CDR3 length: 16 residues. CDR1 is SQVTM and CDR2 is ANQGSEA in the germline V gene. CDR3 amino acids: CSVESTGGQGTGELFF. CDR3 DNA sequence: TGCAGCGTTGAATCCACAGGGGGCCAGGGCACCGGGGAGCTGTTTTTT.

This clonotype has more than one count but fewer than ten. This sequence joins TRBV24-1 and TRBJ1-5; D unclear. The V and J ends lost 10 bases and 3 bases respectively, with 12 bases between them. Germline CDR1 KGHDR, CDR2 SFDVKD. The CDR3 loop spans 13 amino acids. The CDR3 region is CATAGGPNQPQHF. The CDR3 nucleotides are TGTGCCACAGCGGGAGGGCCCAATCAGCCCCAGCATTTT.

The chain links TRBV20-1 to TRBJ2-1; D might be TRBD1 (6 bases). CDR1 is DFQATT and CDR2 is SNEGSKA in the germline V gene (reference sequence). The CDR3 consists of 16 residues. Trimming removed 5 bases from V and 0 bases from J, with 17 bases in between. CDR3 nucleotide sequence: TGCAGTGCTCGTCCCTTACAGGGTAGCTCCTACAATGAGCAGTTCTTC. Translated, it gives CSARPLQGSSYNEQFF.

The CDR3 region has the DNA TGCAGTGCCCCGGCGACTAGTCCCCGCTCCTACGAGCAGTACTTC. It is translated as CSAPATSPRSYEQYF. The chain carries TRBV20-1 and TRBJ2-7; D is perhaps TRBD2 (6 bases). Germline CDR1 and CDR2: DFQATT and SNEGSKA (reference sequence). Trimming took off 6 bases at V and 0 bases at J, with 18 bases between the two ends. There are 15 residues in the CDR3.

Details on this clonotype: Possible read error: a much larger clone is one base away. This chain joins TRBV29-1 and TRBJ2-7; 8 bases line up with TRBD1. CDR3 length equals 13 residues. V was pared by 4 bases and J by 6 bases, with 8 bases of the junction left unmatched. The germline V gene encodes CDR1 SQVTM and CDR2 ANQGSEA. Here the CDR3 DNA reads TGCAGCGTTGCGGGACAGGTACTCCCCGAGCAGTACTTC. Amino acid sequence: CSVAGQVLPEQYF.

As concerns this clonotype: The junction shows a germline mismatch at one end, possibly a read error. This sequence joins TRBV5-1 and TRBJ2-7, with TRBD1 matching over 7 bases. CDR1 SGHRS and CDR2 YFSETQ come from the germline V gene. This CDR3 has 12 amino acids. CDR3 sequence reads: CTSSSGGYEQYF. The CDR3 DNA reads TGCACCAGCAGCTCAGGGGGCTACGAGCAGTACTTC.

This clonotype was detected a few times. The chain is built from TRBV20-1 and TRBJ2-1; maybe TRBD1 (6 bases). Trimming left V 6 bases short and J 9 bases short, with 21 bases between. The CDR3 runs 14 residues. Germline-derived CDR1 and CDR2 are DFQATT and SNEGSKA (reference sequence). The CDR3 protein is CSAPGRGPRGEQFF. The CDR3 DNA sequence: TGCAGTGCCCCGGGCAGGGGCCCCCGGGGTGAGCAGTTCTTC.

The gene calls are TRBV29-1 and TRBJ2-1, with D tentatively TRBD2 (6 bases). CDR1 SQVTM and CDR2 ANQGSEA come from the germline V gene. V shed 2 bases and J shed 9 bases, with 17 bases lying between them. The CDR3 spans 14 residues. The CDR3 region is CSVEHAVREVEQFF. CDR3 bases: TGCAGCGTTGAACATGCAGTCAGGGAGGTTGAGCAGTTCTTC.

In its sample, this clonotype was seen a few times. V usage is TRBV5-1 and J usage is TRBJ2-7; TRBD2 matches 12 bases. The trim removed 3 bases at V and 3 bases at J, leaving 4 bases unmatched. The germline CDR1 and CDR2 sequences are SGHRS and YFSETQ. The CDR3 sequence is 15 residues long. The CDR3 nucleotides are TGCGCCAGCAGCTATACTAGCGGGGGGATCTACGAGCAGTACTTC. It codes for CASSYTSGGIYEQYF.

Of note for this clonotype: This may stem from a read error, because a much larger clone lies one nucleotide away. The chain joins TRBV7-2 to TRBJ2-3; D gene ambiguous. With 3 bases removed from V and 3 bases from J, the gap between germline ends came to 10 bases. Germline values: CDR1 SGHTA, CDR2 FQGNSA. The CDR3 spans 14 residues. The CDR3 sequence: CASSFAVPTDTQYF. The CDR3 DNA follows: TGTGCCAGCAGCTTCGCGGTGCCAACAGATACGCAGTATTTT.

On this clonotype: A read error may produce the germline difference seen at one junction end. The chain uses TRBV12-3 or TRBV12-4 and TRBJ2-5; D is perhaps TRBD2 (5 bases). CDR3 length: 12 amino acids. The CDR3 spells CASSTREETQYF. The CDR3 DNA reads TGTGCCAGCAGTACTAGAGAAGAGACCCAGTACTTT.